A selection of T cell receptor beta chains follows, all from one sample in a study of shared clonotypes between healthy human individuals. Clones were sequenced by immunoSEQ multiplex PCR, and TCRdb holds only the in-frame ones, with some missing. This table has roughly 1 million clones, about 75% appearing once. Material for sequencing was memory CD4+ T cells sorted from blood. Source of these receptors: a young man in good health. Both conserved end residues are part of each CDR3. A D gene is named only where the DNA matches it firmly. The listing skips clone size in some rows; elsewhere it reads once, few, many or a size class.

D,size,length,J,V,DNA,CDR3
.,.,14,TRBJ1-2,TRBV5-8,TGTGCCAGCAGCCGGACTTATCCCGGGTATGGCTACACCTTC,CASSRTYPGYGYTF
TRBD1,few,15,TRBJ1-1,TRBV28,TGTGCCAGCAGTCAACCTAAGGGGGCGCGGACTGAAGCTTTCTTT,CASSQPKGARTEAFF
.,.,14,TRBJ1-6,TRBV7-9,TGTGCCAGCAGCCCGAGCCTTAGGGCGGAACCCCTCCACTTT,CASSPSLRAEPLHF
.,.,13,TRBJ1-6,TRBV28,TGTGCCAGCGTCCCCCGGGCACTTTCACCCCTCCACTTT,CASVPRALSPLHF
.,once,14,TRBJ1-1,TRBV9,TGTGCCAGCAGCGGCGACACGGGGACGGCTGAAGCTTTCTTT,CASSGDTGTAEAFF
.,few,14,TRBJ1-1,TRBV5-1,TGCGCCAGCAGCTTGGAGTCAACGAACACTGAAGCTTTCTTT,CASSLESTNTEAFF
TRBD2,.,16,TRBJ2-3,TRBV5-4,TGTGCCAGCAGCTTGAGGCTAGCGGGAGTCACAGATACGCAGTATTTT,CASSLRLAGVTDTQYF
.,.,14,TRBJ2-5,TRBV6-1,TGTGCCAGCAACAGAGGGGGATGGGGAAAGACCCAGTACTTC,CASNRGGWGKTQYF
TRBD2,.,14,TRBJ2-3,TRBV29-1,TGCAGCGTTGCTAGCGGGACTAGCACAGATACGCAGTATTTT,CSVASGTSTDTQYF
.,.,15,TRBJ2-3,TRBV12-5,TGTGCTAGTGGTTTGGGACTGGGACGATCGGATACGCAGTATTTT,CASGLGLGRSDTQYF
TRBD1,.,14,TRBJ2-7,TRBV6-1,TGTGCCAGCAGTGCGGGGACAGCTTCCTACGAGCAGTACTTC,CASSAGTASYEQYF
.,.,13,TRBJ2-6,TRBV6-1,TGTGCCAGCAGAGGGGCCGGGGCCAACGTCCTGACTTTC,CASRGAGANVLTF
TRBD2,.,16,TRBJ2-2,TRBV7-9,TGTGCCAGCAGCTTGTCAGGCGGGGGTAACACCGGGGAGCTGTTTTTT,CASSLSGGGNTGELFF
.,few,15,TRBJ1-3,TRBV11-3,TGTGCCAGCAGCTTAGGAGGGGACTCTGGAAACACCATATATTTT,CASSLGGDSGNTIYF
TRBD1,.,15,TRBJ2-2,TRBV19,TGTGCCACCCGCCCCGGGACAGCTAACACCGGGGAGCTGTTTTTT,CATRPGTANTGELFF
.,.,12,TRBJ1-1,TRBV10-3,TGTGCCATCAGGGAATTGAACACTGAAGCTTTCTTT,CAIRELNTEAFF
TRBD2,few,16,TRBJ2-5,TRBV4-2,TGTGCCAGCGGAGGGGGACTAGCGGGGTCCGGGGAGACCCAGTACTTC,CASGGGLAGSGETQYF
TRBD2,.,16,TRBJ2-3,TRBV11-2,TGTGCCAGCAGCCCCGCCAGCGGGGGGGTCACAGATACGCAGTATTTT,CASSPASGGVTDTQYF
.,.,15,TRBJ2-5,TRBV5-6,TGTGCCAGCAGCTCCAACACAGGGTTTTGGGAGACCCAGTACTTC,CASSSNTGFWETQYF
.,few,15,TRBJ1-1,TRBV5-1,TGCGCCAGCAGCCAAATAGGGACCGTAAACACTGAAGCTTTCTTT,CASSQIGTVNTEAFF
TRBD1,.,17,TRBJ1-3,TRBV7-8,TGTGCCAGCAGCTTATCCTCTCGACAGGGAGGTGGAAACACCATATATTTT,CASSLSSRQGGGNTIYF
.,.,14,TRBJ1-1,TRBV11-2,TGTGCCAGCAGCCCCTACTTCGACGGCACTGAAGCTTTCTTT,CASSPYFDGTEAFF
.,.,12,TRBJ1-1,TRBV18,TGTGCCAGCTCACCTCCGGCCGGAGAAGCTTTCTTT,CASSPPAGEAFF
TRBD2,.,14,TRBJ2-2,TRBV11-2,TGTGCCAGCAGCCACGAAGGACTAGCGGGGGAGCTGTTTTTT,CASSHEGLAGELFF
.,once,11,TRBJ2-4,TRBV18,TGTGCCAGCTCAGGGGAGACTCATCAGTACTTC,CASSGETHQYF
.,.,13,TRBJ2-2,TRBV30,TGTGCCTGGAGTGGTCAGTACACCGGGGAGCTGTTTTTT,CAWSGQYTGELFF
TRBD1,few,15,TRBJ2-3,TRBV10-3,TGTGCCATCAGAGAGACAGGGGGGGCGGCAGATACGCAGTATTTT,CAIRETGGAADTQYF
TRBD2,.,16,TRBJ2-3,TRBV5-4,TGTGCCAGCAGCTCCATAGCGGGGGGGCCACTAGATACGCAGTATTTT,CASSSIAGGPLDTQYF
.,.,15,TRBJ1-4,TRBV27,TGTGCCAGCAGCAAACGGTGGGGGGGCGGTGAAAAACTGTTTTTT,CASSKRWGGGEKLFF
.,.,12,TRBJ1-2,TRBV7-8,TGTGCCAGCAGCCCAGGACTGGAGGGGGGGACCTTC,CASSPGLEGGTF
.,.,11,TRBJ2-7,TRBV20-1,TGCAGAGCAACAGCCTCCTACGAGCAGTACTTC,CRATASYEQYF
TRBD1,few,15,TRBJ1-5,TRBV12-5,TGTGCTAGTGGTTTGGGAACAGGGGGAAATCAGCCCCAGCATTTT,CASGLGTGGNQPQHF
TRBD1,.,14,TRBJ1-1,TRBV19,TGTGCCAGCCTGTGGACAGGGAGGAACACTGAAGCTTTCTTT,CASLWTGRNTEAFF
.,once,16,TRBJ2-2,TRBV7-2,TGTGCCAGCAGCTCCCCTACCCGGGCGGCCACCGGGGAGCTGTTTTTT,CASSSPTRAATGELFF
.,.,11,TRBJ1-2,TRBV27,TGTGCCAGCAGTTTGACCTATGGCTACACCTTC,CASSLTYGYTF
.,.,14,TRBJ2-7,TRBV5-4,TGTGCCAGCAGCGCCGGACTGGCCTCCTACGAGCAGTACTTC,CASSAGLASYEQYF
.,.,15,TRBJ1-5,TRBV28,TGTGCCAGCAGTTTCCCGCGTCTAAGCAATCAGCCCCAGCATTTT,CASSFPRLSNQPQHF
.,.,14,TRBJ2-3,TRBV9,TGTGCCAGCAGCGTAGTGGGGGCAAGAGATACGCAGTATTTT,CASSVVGARDTQYF
.,once,14,TRBJ1-1,TRBV5-1,TGCGCCAGCAGCTCATATCAGGGGAACACTGAAGCTTTCTTT,CASSSYQGNTEAFF
.,few,17,TRBJ2-3,TRBV7-9,TGTGCCAGCAGCGCCTCGACTGGGCAGCGGACCACAGATACGCAGTATTTT,CASSASTGQRTTDTQYF
.,.,12,TRBJ2-5,TRBV7-9,TGTGCCAGCTCGACCGTCCAAGAGACCCAGTACTTC,CASSTVQETQYF
.,.,12,TRBJ1-4,TRBV5-1,TGCGCCAGCAGCTTGGATCTTGAAAAACTGTTTTTT,CASSLDLEKLFF
.,few,16,TRBJ1-2,TRBV19,TGTGCCAGTAGTTTCAGCGAGATTATACAAACTTATGGCTACACCTTC,CASSFSEIIQTYGYTF
.,.,14,TRBJ1-2,TRBV27,TGTGCCAGCAGTCGGACGGCCGCTAACTATGGCTACACCTTC,CASSRTAANYGYTF
TRBD1,few,14,TRBJ1-1,TRBV5-1,TGCGCCAGCAGCACGGGACAGATGAACACTGAAGCTTTCTTT,CASSTGQMNTEAFF
TRBD1,.,16,TRBJ1-2,TRBV7-9,TGTGCCAGCAGCTTAAATACCGGGACAGGGGACTATGGCTACACCTTC,CASSLNTGTGDYGYTF
TRBD1,.,17,TRBJ2-2,TRBV5-1,TGCGCCAGCAGTCCTGACAGGGGGCGAAATTGGCACGGGGAGCTGTTTTTT,CASSPDRGRNWHGELFF
.,once,19,TRBJ2-1,TRBV11-2,TGTGCCAGCAGCTTAGGCCTCCCTTGGGGGAAAGGGAACTACAATGAGCAGTTCTTC,CASSLGLPWGKGNYNEQFF
TRBD2,.,16,TRBJ2-3,TRBV7-2,TGTGCCAGCAGCACCCGACTAGCGGGAGGCACAGATACGCAGTATTTT,CASSTRLAGGTDTQYF
.,.,16,TRBJ2-2,TRBV25-1,TGTGCCAGCAGTCTAGTCCGGACGTTGAACACCGGGGAGCTGTTTTTT,CASSLVRTLNTGELFF
.,.,14,TRBJ1-2,TRBV5-6,TGTGCCAGCAGCTTGGGGGATAGGGCCTATGGCTACACCTTC,CASSLGDRAYGYTF
.,once,14,TRBJ2-5,TRBV5-1,TGCGCCAGCAGCTACTGGACAGAACAAGAGACCCAGTACTTC,CASSYWTEQETQYF
.,.,14,TRBJ2-7,TRBV7-2,TGTGCCAGCAGCTTAGCTGCGGGGAAATCCGAGCAGTACTTC,CASSLAAGKSEQYF
.,.,14,TRBJ2-7,TRBV19,TGTGCCAGTAGTATTTTTGGACAGTCCTACGAGCAGTACTTC,CASSIFGQSYEQYF
TRBD2,.,15,TRBJ2-7,TRBV25-1,TGTGCCAGCAGTGGACGGGCTAGCGGAATTTACGAGCAGTACTTC,CASSGRASGIYEQYF
.,.,13,TRBJ2-3,TRBV7-2,TGTGCCAGCACCCTACGGTTCACAGATACGCAGTATTTT,CASTLRFTDTQYF
TRBD1,.,15,TRBJ1-2,TRBV28,TGTGCCAGCAGTTTTAGTCCGGGACAGGGGTTTGGCTACACCTTC,CASSFSPGQGFGYTF
.,.,13,TRBJ2-3,TRBV6-6,TGTGCCAGCAGTCTTATCAGCACAGATACGCAGTATTTT,CASSLISTDTQYF
TRBD2,.,15,TRBJ2-3,TRBV5-1,TGCGCCAGCAGCACCGGACTAGCCAGGACAGATACGCAGTATTTT,CASSTGLARTDTQYF